Described below is a single TCR beta chain sequence and its context. The table came from immunoSEQ multiplex PCR; TCRdb's copy has only in-frame clones and leaves some out. The table records 100,000 to 150,000 clones, around 90% of them present only once. The CDR3 has 15 residues. The V segment lost 3 bases and the J segment 0 bases; nucleotides outside the gene matches: 4. The germline CDR1 and CDR2 sequences are LNHNV and YYDKDF (reference sequence). The data stem from a study of control samples from healthy donors and cancer patients. The sequencing sample was made of blood. The chain recombines TRBV15 with TRBJ2-7, with 8 bases identical to TRBD1. The source is a man younger than 35 in good health. The CDR3 region has the DNA TGTGCCACCAGCAGCCCAGGGGGCCTCTCCTACGAGCAGTACTTC. Translation: CATSSPGGLSYEQYF.